A selection of T cell receptor beta chains follows, all from one sample in a study of blood T cells in healthy people across ages. TCRdb re-derived calls from the 5' RACE reads in MiXCR, one entry per CDR3 protein. The sample includes fewer than 900,000 distinct CDR3 sequences, around 40% of them seen just once. Sequencing was performed on blood. The receptors come from a woman in her sixties or seventies in good health. CDR3s include the opening cysteine and the closing phenylalanine or tryptophan. The D gene is left open where the match is weak. Some rows mark clone size as missing; the rest say once, few, many or name a class of expanded clone.

v_call	clone_size	d_call	j_call	cdr3_nt	cdr3_aa
TRBV29-1	NA	TRBD1	TRBJ2-7	TGCGGCGTTGAAGAACCACAGGGGTTCAACTACGAGCAGTACTTC	CGVEEPQGFNYEQYF
TRBV7-6	NA	TRBD2	TRBJ2-3	TGTGCCAGCAGCCCTTTCGGGAGGGTTGGGGATACGCAGTATTTT	CASSPFGRVGDTQYF
TRBV2	NA	NA	TRBJ1-5	TGTGCCAGCGCCTACGAGGGCAATCAGCCCCAGCATTTT	CASAYEGNQPQHF
TRBV2	few	TRBD2	TRBJ2-1	TGTGCCAGCAGTCCGACCTCGGGCTTAGCGGGGGGGCCCCACAATGAGCAGTTCTTC	CASSPTSGLAGGPHNEQFF
TRBV18	NA	NA	TRBJ2-3	TGTGCCAGCTCACCAGTCCAAGAAATTTCTAGCACAGATACGCAGTATTTT	CASSPVQEISSTDTQYF
TRBV7-9	once	NA	TRBJ1-4	TGTGCCAGCAGCTTAGAGGGCCCGGGCTCTAATGAAAAACTGTTTTTT	CASSLEGPGSNEKLFF
TRBV25-1	NA	TRBD1	TRBJ1-4	TGTGCCAGCAGTGAACAGTTTCAGGGGGCGGGTGAAAAACTGTTTTTT	CASSEQFQGAGEKLFF
TRBV5-5	NA	TRBD1	TRBJ2-7	TGTACCAGCAGCCCAGGACAGGTTGTCTACGAGCAGTACTTC	CTSSPGQVVYEQYF
TRBV25-1	NA	TRBD2	TRBJ2-7	TGTGACAGCAGCCCCTCTAGCGGGGGCTCCTACGAGCAGTACTTC	CDSSPSSGGSYEQYF
TRBV7-9	many	NA	TRBJ1-1	TGTGCCAGCAGCGGACAAAAACAGGGCCGTGACATGAACACTGAAGCTTTCTTT	CASSGQKQGRDMNTEAFF
TRBV2	few	TRBD2	TRBJ2-3	TGTGCCAGCAGTGAAAGAATAGGACTAGCGGGGGGCACAGATACGCAGTATTTT	CASSERIGLAGGTDTQYF
TRBV11-2	few	TRBD2	TRBJ2-3	TGTGCCAGCAGCTTAGGCGGGAGTGCGGATACGCAGTATTTT	CASSLGGSADTQYF
TRBV5-1	NA	NA	TRBJ2-4	TGCGCCAGCACAATAGGGCTAGCGGCCAAAAACATTCAGTACTTC	CASTIGLAAKNIQYF
TRBV7-9	few	TRBD1	TRBJ2-3	TGTGCCAGCAGGACAGGGGAGACCCCCACAGATACGCAGTATTTT	CASRTGETPTDTQYF
TRBV2	few	NA	TRBJ2-3	TGTGCCAGCAGTGGGGGGGCAATTAGCACAGATACGCAGTATTTT	CASSGGAISTDTQYF
TRBV5-1	NA	TRBD1	TRBJ1-2	TGCGCCAGCAGCTTGGGGCAGACAGGGGATGGCTACACCTTC	CASSLGQTGDGYTF
TRBV21-1	NA	NA	TRBJ1-5	NA	CASSKGTTYWCGNQPQHF
TRBV7-9	few	NA	TRBJ1-2	TGTGCCAGCAGCACCGTGACAGGTGGCTATGGCTACACCTTC	CASSTVTGGYGYTF
TRBV9	NA	NA	TRBJ2-2	TGTGCCAGCAGCGGGGGCTCCCGGGGGAACACCGGGGAGCTGTTTTTT	CASSGGSRGNTGELFF
TRBV5-8	NA	NA	TRBJ2-5	TGTGCCTGCAGCTTGTATGGGGAATCAGAGACCCAGTACTTC	CACSLYGESETQYF
TRBV6-2/TRBV6-3	few	TRBD1	TRBJ2-3	TGTGCCAGCACCATAGGCGAACAGGGGGAAGCAGATACGCAGTATTTT	CASTIGEQGEADTQYF
TRBV6-2/TRBV6-3	NA	TRBD2	TRBJ2-1	TGTGCCAGCAGGGGACTAGCGGCATACAATGAGCAGTTCTTC	CASRGLAAYNEQFF
TRBV4-3	few	NA	TRBJ2-7	TGCGCCAGCAGCCAAGATCTCGCACGCTACGAGCAGTACTTC	CASSQDLARYEQYF
TRBV12-3/TRBV12-4	few	TRBD2	TRBJ2-1	TGTGCCAGCAGTTTAGGCGCTAGCGGGGGAAATGAGCAGTTCTTC	CASSLGASGGNEQFF
TRBV3-1	few	NA	TRBJ2-1	TGTGCCAGCAGCCAAGTTTCAGGAATGTACAATGAGCAGTTCTTC	CASSQVSGMYNEQFF
TRBV2	NA	TRBD1	TRBJ2-1	TGTGCCAGCAGTGTGGACAGGTGGTCCTACAATGAGCAGTTCTTC	CASSVDRWSYNEQFF
TRBV20-1	NA	NA	TRBJ2-1	TGCAGTGCAGTTAGCACCGCAAACAATGAGCAGTTCTTC	CSAVSTANNEQFF
TRBV20-1	NA	NA	TRBJ1-4	TGCAGTGCTAGAGGGGGGGCAACTAATGAAAAACTGTTTTTT	CSARGGATNEKLFF
TRBV30	NA	NA	TRBJ2-3	TGTGCCTGGGATAGAGGGAGGAAAGATACGCAGTATTTT	CAWDRGRKDTQYF
TRBV15	NA	NA	TRBJ2-4	TGTGCCACCAGCAACCGCCAGGGGGGTAAAAACATTCAGTACTTC	CATSNRQGGKNIQYF
TRBV6-6	NA	NA	TRBJ2-7	TGTGCCAGCAGTTACTTCGGCGGATACGAGCAGTACTTC	CASSYFGGYEQYF
TRBV20-1	NA	TRBD2	TRBJ2-7	TGCTGTGCTAGCCTGTCGAGCGGGGGGACCTACGAGCAGTACTTC	CCASLSSGGTYEQYF
TRBV7-2	NA	TRBD1	TRBJ2-3	TGTGCCAGCAGCGGCGGGACAGGGGGTGGCACAGATACGCAGTATTTT	CASSGGTGGGTDTQYF
TRBV21-1	NA	NA	TRBJ2-6	TGTGCCAGCAGCAAAGTTGTCAGGGTCTCTGGGGCCAACGTCCTGACTTTC	CASSKVVRVSGANVLTF
TRBV12-3/TRBV12-4	NA	NA	TRBJ2-3	TGTGCCAGCACCCTGGCCGAAGGATCACACTCAGATGCGCAGTATTTT	CASTLAEGSHSDAQYF
TRBV12-3/TRBV12-4	few	TRBD1	TRBJ1-1	TGTGCCAGCAGTTTTGACAGGGGGGCTACTGAAGCTTTCTTT	CASSFDRGATEAFF
TRBV19	few	NA	TRBJ2-7	TGTGCCAGTAGTATCTCCGCGGACGAAGTCTACGAGCAGTACTTC	CASSISADEVYEQYF
TRBV18	few	TRBD1	TRBJ1-1	TGTGCCAGCTCACTGACAGGGGGCGCAAACACTGAAGCTTTCTTT	CASSLTGGANTEAFF
TRBV6-5	NA	TRBD1	TRBJ2-3	TGTGCCAGCAGTTACTCGCTCCGGGACAGGGATCCTAGCACAGATACGCAGTATTTT	CASSYSLRDRDPSTDTQYF
TRBV20-1	NA	TRBD2	TRBJ2-7	TGCGGTGCTAGTGGGGGGACTACCCTCAATGAGCAGTACTTC	CGASGGTTLNEQYF
TRBV12-3/TRBV12-4	few	NA	TRBJ2-5	TGTGCCAGCACCACGAGAGGCGTCTGGGGAGAGACCCAGTACTTC	CASTTRGVWGETQYF
TRBV25-1	few	TRBD1	TRBJ1-4	TGTGCCAGCAGCTTCCCCGGGACAGGGGTCGCGGAAAAACTGTTTTTT	CASSFPGTGVAEKLFF
TRBV12-3/TRBV12-4	NA	NA	TRBJ2-7	TGTGCCATTGAATCTAGGGCCGATGAGCAGTACTTC	CAIESRADEQYF
TRBV5-5	few	NA	TRBJ1-4	TGTGCCAGCAGCCCAGGACAGCGCGCTTTTGCAACTAATGAAAAACTGTTTTTT	CASSPGQRAFATNEKLFF
TRBV4-3	few	TRBD1	TRBJ1-2	TGCGCCAGCAGCCAAGAAGACAGGGTACGAGGCTACACCTTC	CASSQEDRVRGYTF
TRBV3-1	NA	NA	TRBJ2-5	TGTGCCAGCAACGAGAGGGGATCAAGGGAGACCCAGTACTTC	CASNERGSRETQYF
TRBV29-1	NA	TRBD1	TRBJ1-4	TGCAGCGTTCAGGGGGTTGGAAAGGAAAAACTGTTTTTT	CSVQGVGKEKLFF
TRBV4-3	many	NA	TRBJ2-7	TGCGCCAGCAGCCAATTACGGGAGACTACGCTGCAGTACTTC	CASSQLRETTLQYF
TRBV5-6	NA	NA	TRBJ2-3	TGTGCCAGCAGCTCACGGACTGGCTTGAGCACAGATACGCAGTATTTT	CASSSRTGLSTDTQYF
TRBV7-9	NA	TRBD2	TRBJ2-3	TGTGCCAGCAGCTCCCCAGAGGGAGGGGAGGATACGCGGTATTTT	CASSSPEGGEDTRYF
TRBV6-5	NA	NA	TRBJ1-2	TGTGCCAGCAGTCCCCCGGGCTCCAACTATGGCTACACCTTC	CASSPPGSNYGYTF
TRBV6-2/TRBV6-3	NA	TRBD1	TRBJ2-3	TGTGCCAGCAGTTACTCGACAGGGCCAGATACGCAGTATTTT	CASSYSTGPDTQYF
TRBV10-3	NA	TRBD2	TRBJ2-7	TGTGCCATCAAGGCGGGAGGGGCTAATGAGCAGTACTTC	CAIKAGGANEQYF
TRBV3-1	NA	NA	TRBJ1-1	TGCGCCAGCAGCGATGGGACGGGCGGGACTGAAGCTTTCTTT	CASSDGTGGTEAFF
TRBV6-5	NA	TRBD2	TRBJ2-7	TGTGCCAGCAGTTACTCGATCTTTGGAGCGGGAGGCCACAATGAGCAGTACTTC	CASSYSIFGAGGHNEQYF
TRBV20-1	NA	TRBD2	TRBJ2-1	TGCAGTGCTGGAGGGCTAGCGGGAGAAGTCTACGAGCAGTTCTTC	CSAGGLAGEVYEQFF
TRBV7-3	NA	NA	TRBJ2-4	TGTGCCAGCAGCCTGGACAGAACTTACAATGAGCAGTACTTC	CASSLDRTYNEQYF